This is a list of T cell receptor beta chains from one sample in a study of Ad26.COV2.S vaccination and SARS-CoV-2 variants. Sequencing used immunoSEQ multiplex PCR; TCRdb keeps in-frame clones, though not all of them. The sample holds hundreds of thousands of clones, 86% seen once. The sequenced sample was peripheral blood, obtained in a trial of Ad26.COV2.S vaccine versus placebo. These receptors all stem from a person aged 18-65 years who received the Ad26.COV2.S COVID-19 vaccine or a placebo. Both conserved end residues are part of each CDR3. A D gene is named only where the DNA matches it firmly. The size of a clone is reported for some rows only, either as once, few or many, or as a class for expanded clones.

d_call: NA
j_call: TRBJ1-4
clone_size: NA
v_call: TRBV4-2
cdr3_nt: TGTGCCAGCAGCCTAAGGTCCGGGTCCGGAACAACTAATGAAAAACTGTTTTTT
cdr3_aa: CASSLRSGSGTTNEKLFF

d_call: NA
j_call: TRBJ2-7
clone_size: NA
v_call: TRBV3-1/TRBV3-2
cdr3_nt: TGTGCCAGCAGCCCCGGGGGATACGAGCAGTACTTC
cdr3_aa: CASSPGGYEQYF

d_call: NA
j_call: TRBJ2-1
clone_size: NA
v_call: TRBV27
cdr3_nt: TGTGCCAGCAGTTTAGGAACCCGGCTCTCCGAGCAGTTCTTC
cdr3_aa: CASSLGTRLSEQFF

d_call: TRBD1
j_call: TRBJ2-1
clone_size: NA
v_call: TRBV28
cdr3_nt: TGTGCCAGCAGGAACCCGGGACAGGGTAACAATGAGCAGTTCTTC
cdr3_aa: CASRNPGQGNNEQFF

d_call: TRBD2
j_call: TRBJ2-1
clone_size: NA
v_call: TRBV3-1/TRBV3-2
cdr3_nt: TGTGCCAGCAAGGGACTAGCGGGAGGGATCCATGAGCAGTTCTTC
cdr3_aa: CASKGLAGGIHEQFF

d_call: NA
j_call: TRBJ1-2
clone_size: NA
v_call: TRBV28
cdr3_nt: TGTGCCAGCACACCTAACCAGATTCTCTATGGCTACACCTTC
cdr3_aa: CASTPNQILYGYTF

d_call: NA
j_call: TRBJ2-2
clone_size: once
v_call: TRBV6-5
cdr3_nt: TGTGCCAGCAGTTACAGGGTAGTCACCCACGGGGAGCTGTTTTTT
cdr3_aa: CASSYRVVTHGELFF

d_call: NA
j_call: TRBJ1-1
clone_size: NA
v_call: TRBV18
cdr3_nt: TGTGCCAGCTCACCCCTCGTCCTCCTCGATCACACTGAAGCTTTCTTT
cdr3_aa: CASSPLVLLDHTEAFF

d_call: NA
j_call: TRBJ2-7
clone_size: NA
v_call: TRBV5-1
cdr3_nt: TGCGCCAGCAGCAAAAAAGACCCAACCCAATTCCTCTACGAGCAGTACTTC
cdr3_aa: CASSKKDPTQFLYEQYF

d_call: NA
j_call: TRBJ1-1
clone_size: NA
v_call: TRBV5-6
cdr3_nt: TGTGCCAGCAGCTTGGCCTCAGAGAACACTGAAGCTTTCTTT
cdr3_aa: CASSLASENTEAFF

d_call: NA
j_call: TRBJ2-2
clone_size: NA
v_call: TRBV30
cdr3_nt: TGTGCCTGCGACGGTGGTGGAGTAACCGGGGAGCTGTTTTTT
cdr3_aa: CACDGGGVTGELFF

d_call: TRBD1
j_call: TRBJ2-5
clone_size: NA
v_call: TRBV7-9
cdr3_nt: TGTGCCAGCAGCTTAACTGCTGACAGGGAAGAGACCCAGTACTTC
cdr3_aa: CASSLTADREETQYF

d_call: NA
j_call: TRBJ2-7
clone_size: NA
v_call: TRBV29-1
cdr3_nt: TGCAGCGCATCACGGGACACCTCATCCTACGAGCAGTACTTC
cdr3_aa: CSASRDTSSYEQYF

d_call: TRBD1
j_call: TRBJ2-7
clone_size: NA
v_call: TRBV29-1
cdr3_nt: TGCAGCTCCCCAGGGGACAGGGTGCCGTACGAGCAGTACTTC
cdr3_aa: CSSPGDRVPYEQYF

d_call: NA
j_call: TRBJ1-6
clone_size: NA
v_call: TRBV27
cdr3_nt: TGTGCCAGCAGTTTAGGCCCGCATGTCAATTCACCCCTCCACTTT
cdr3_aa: CASSLGPHVNSPLHF